This is a list of T cell receptor beta chains from one sample in a study of blood T cell repertoires in COVID-19. Profiling relied on immunoSEQ multiplex PCR, and the TCRdb table lists in-frame clones only, not all of them. There are more than 80,000 clones in the sample; 75% to 90% occur only once, and about 1.8% lies in the top ten. The specimen was peripheral blood. The receptor set was obtained from a man at least 80 years old with acute or convalescent COVID-19. Both conserved end residues are part of each CDR3. Each record gives: D gene, J gene, clone size, CDR3 length, V gene, CDR3 protein, CDR3 DNA. D genes are given only for firm matches. Where a row states a size, it is once, few, many or the class of an expanded clone; other rows omit it.

TRBD1	TRBJ1-1	-	13	TRBV5-6	CASTGQDRTEAFF	TGTGCCAGCACCGGACAGGATCGGACTGAAGCTTTCTTT
-	TRBJ2-7	-	15	TRBV15	CATSAHRDTTYEQYF	TGTGCCACCAGCGCCCACCGGGACACTACCTACGAGCAGTACTTC
TRBD1	TRBJ1-1	-	13	TRBV7-3	CASSWTGNGEAFF	TGTGCCAGCAGTTGGACAGGGAACGGGGAAGCTTTCTTT
-	TRBJ1-4	few	18	TRBV5-5	CASSRSGQVGTANEKLFF	TGTGCCAGCAGCAGATCAGGGCAGGTCGGTACGGCTAATGAAAAACTGTTTTTT
-	TRBJ1-5	-	15	TRBV28	CASSLSGDLNQPQHF	TGTGCCAGCAGTTTATCAGGGGACCTTAATCAGCCCCAGCATTTT
TRBD2	TRBJ2-3	-	15	TRBV20-1	CSASGLAGGTDTQYF	TGCAGTGCTAGTGGACTAGCGGGAGGCACAGATACGCAGTATTTT
-	TRBJ1-3	-	17	TRBV21-1	CASSKPPGGGSGNTIYF	TGTGCCAGCAGCAAACCCCCAGGCGGAGGCTCTGGAAACACCATATATTTT
TRBD1	TRBJ2-1	-	14	TRBV24-1	CATSWTGVGDEQFF	TGTGCCACCAGCTGGACAGGGGTGGGGGATGAGCAGTTCTTC
-	TRBJ2-7	-	14	TRBV24-1	CATSDRDKSYEQYF	TGTGCCACCAGTGACCGGGACAAATCTTACGAGCAGTACTTC
TRBD1	TRBJ1-5	-	15	TRBV19	CASSWTGGGDQPQHF	TGTGCCAGTAGTTGGACAGGGGGAGGGGATCAGCCCCAGCATTTT
TRBD1	TRBJ2-7	-	14	TRBV18	CASSSTGGPYEQYF	TGTGCCAGCTCATCGACAGGGGGACCCTACGAGCAGTACTTC
TRBD2	TRBJ2-1	-	15	TRBV2	CASRGGVFSYNEQFF	TGTGCCAGCAGGGGAGGGGTTTTCTCCTACAATGAGCAGTTCTTC
TRBD2	TRBJ2-2	-	16	TRBV6-6	CASSQTSGRNTGELFF	TGTGCCAGCAGTCAAACTAGCGGGAGAAACACCGGGGAGCTGTTTTTT
TRBD1	TRBJ1-4	-	16	TRBV3-1/TRBV3-2	CASSRSSGTGFEKLFF	TGTGCCAGCAGCCGGTCTTCCGGGACAGGGTTCGAAAAACTGTTTTTT
-	TRBJ2-2	-	16	TRBV5-1	CASSLAQGGNTGELFF	TGCGCCAGCAGCTTGGCTCAGGGGGGGAACACCGGGGAGCTGTTTTTT
-	TRBJ2-7	-	13	TRBV2	CASTEGGEYEQYF	TGTGCCAGCACTGAGGGGGGAGAATACGAGCAGTACTTC
-	TRBJ2-5	-	14	TRBV6-2/TRBV6-3	CASSDPRAPETQYF	TGTGCCAGCAGTGACCCCAGGGCGCCGGAGACCCAGTACTTC
-	TRBJ1-6	-	14	TRBV27	CASGAQTHNSPLHF	TGTGCCAGCGGTGCACAAACCCATAATTCACCCCTCCACTTT
-	TRBJ1-5	-	13	TRBV3-1/TRBV3-2	CASSQGGNQPQHF	TGTGCCAGCAGCCAAGGAGGCAATCAGCCCCAGCATTTT
-	TRBJ1-4	few	16	TRBV6-5	CASSYTPGGRNEKLFF	TGTGCCAGCAGTTACACCCCGGGCGGGCGTAATGAAAAACTGTTTTTT
TRBD1	TRBJ1-2	once	17	TRBV7-3	CASSPGTGPKMNYGYTF	TGTGCCAGCAGCCCCGGGACAGGGCCAAAGATGAACTATGGCTACACCTTC
-	TRBJ2-5	once	14	TRBV28	CASSWGSTRETQYF	TGTGCCAGCAGTTGGGGCAGCACCCGGGAGACCCAGTACTTC
TRBD1	TRBJ2-7	-	15	TRBV15	CATSRQGAGAYEQYF	TGTGCCACCAGCAGACAGGGGGCTGGGGCATACGAGCAGTACTTC
TRBD1	TRBJ2-7	-	16	TRBV13	CASSAQRRQGGIKQYF	TGTGCCAGCAGCGCCCAAAGGCGACAGGGCGGCATCAAGCAGTACTTC
TRBD1	TRBJ2-7	-	15	TRBV28	CASKVELGTAYEQYF	TGTGCCAGCAAGGTCGAATTGGGGACAGCCTACGAGCAGTACTTC
-	TRBJ2-7	-	11	TRBV6-5	CATSSLNEQYF	TGTGCCACCAGTTCCCTTAACGAGCAGTACTTC
-	TRBJ1-2	-	15	TRBV5-4	CASSLSKEGYYGYTF	TGTGCCAGCAGCTTATCCAAGGAGGGGTATTATGGCTACACCTTC
TRBD1	TRBJ1-3	-	17	TRBV10-3	CAIRSLGQGAVGNTIYF	TGTGCCATCAGATCCCTAGGACAGGGCGCAGTAGGAAACACCATATATTTT
-	TRBJ1-1	-	16	TRBV5-4	CASSLGRGAQNTEAFF	TGTGCCAGCAGCTTGGGCCGTGGGGCCCAGAACACTGAAGCTTTCTTT
-	TRBJ2-2	-	14	TRBV5-1	CASTLGGQAGELFF	TGCGCCAGCACCCTGGGAGGACAGGCCGGGGAGCTGTTTTTT
TRBD1	TRBJ1-2	-	13	TRBV27	CATKRGTEYGYTF	TGTGCCACCAAACGCGGGACAGAGTATGGCTACACCTTC
TRBD1	TRBJ2-2	-	14	TRBV5-1	CASSSRQGGGELFF	TGCGCCAGCAGCTCCCGACAGGGCGGCGGGGAGCTGTTTTTT
TRBD1	TRBJ2-7	-	16	TRBV9	CASSVGQTGAFYEQYF	TGTGCCAGCAGCGTGGGTCAAACAGGGGCCTTCTACGAGCAGTACTTC
TRBD2	TRBJ2-1	-	16	TRBV11-2	CASSRGTSGRDNEQFF	TGTGCCAGCAGCCGTGGGACTAGCGGACGGGACAATGAGCAGTTCTTC
-	TRBJ1-3	-	14	TRBV6-5	CASTTPGVGNTIYF	TGTGCCAGCACAACCCCGGGGGTTGGAAACACCATATATTTT
-	TRBJ2-4	-	13	TRBV28	CASSRQGSGIQYF	TGTGCCAGCAGTCGTCAGGGGTCCGGCATTCAGTACTTC
TRBD2	TRBJ2-7	-	15	TRBV10-3	CAISPETSGINEQYF	TGTGCCATCAGCCCCGAGACTAGCGGGATTAACGAGCAGTACTTC
-	TRBJ2-7	-	15	TRBV7-2	CASTKGGAGVYEQYF	TGTGCCAGCACCAAAGGGGGGGCAGGGGTCTACGAGCAGTACTTC
TRBD1	TRBJ1-1	-	14	TRBV19	CASSRDRLNTEAFF	TGTGCCAGTAGTCGGGACAGGCTGAACACTGAAGCTTTCTTT
-	TRBJ1-1	-	13	TRBV29-1	CSVEDTVRGSAFF	TGCAGCGTTGAAGACACAGTGCGGGGGTCAGCTTTCTTT
-	TRBJ1-1	-	16	TRBV3-1/TRBV3-2	CASSQDQRGRGTEAFF	TGTGCCAGCAGCCAAGATCAACGGGGTCGCGGCACTGAAGCTTTCTTT
-	TRBJ1-2	-	12	TRBV28	CASSSSFYGYTF	TGTGCCAGCAGTTCCTCCTTCTATGGCTACACCTTC
-	TRBJ2-1	-	13	TRBV7-2	CASSLGSQGEQFF	TGTGCCAGCAGCTTAGGGAGCCAGGGAGAGCAGTTCTTC
TRBD2	TRBJ2-3	once	15	TRBV5-1	CASSSLAGGSHTQYF	TGCGCCAGCAGCTCGTTAGCGGGAGGGTCCCATACGCAGTATTTT
-	TRBJ1-1	-	17	TRBV5-6	CASSFYSLQLMNTEAFF	TGTGCCAGCAGCTTCTACAGCCTCCAACTCATGAACACTGAAGCTTTCTTT